This paragraph covers one TCR beta chain sequence. Antigen specificity is unknown. The length of the CDR3 is 16 residues. V lost 2 bases to trimming and J lost 2 bases; unmatched junction nucleotides: 9. Per the germline V gene, CDR1 is MGHRA and CDR2 is YSYEKL. The record originates from a study of cytomegalovirus exposure and HLA in healthy donors. Study-wide background: Around 87 million unique TCRs, all from HLA-typed donors, were included in an early release of the data.

Study-wide results and caveats: Most TCR sequences were rare, but some public TCRs occurred in many donors. A later analysis appeared to link common viral pathogens to several of the most significant clusters. With high specificity and sensitivity, the classifier reportedly diagnosed cytomegalovirus status.

With 60 Vbeta and 13 Jbeta primers, the PCR was carried out. This table comes from immunoSEQ multiplex PCR, and its TCRdb copy is limited to in-frame clones, with some not included. The repertoire holds about 200,000 clones, 65% to 90% seen once, with around 2.3% in the top ten. This chain joins TRBV4-1 and TRBJ2-7; 7 bases match TRBD1. The sample consisted of PBMCs. This clonotype was obtained from a woman between 45 and 65 years old in good health and CMV-seronegative. In DNA form, the CDR3 reads TGCGCCAGCAGCCAATACCCGACAGGGAAGACCTACGAGCAGTACTTC. Encoded protein: CASSQYPTGKTYEQYF.